This T cell receptor (beta chain) emerged from a study of OX40 agonist ivuxolimab in advanced cancers. Looked up from germline, CDR1 is LNHDA and CDR2 is SQIVND (reference sequence). The CDR3 has 14 amino acids. The V end lost 6 bases, the J end lost 5 bases, and 15 bases lay between the germline ends. Some clones are missing from TCRdb's copy, which holds only in-frame ones; the method was immunoSEQ multiplex PCR. The sample comprises 60,000 to 100,000 clones, approximately 84% of which are singletons, and roughly 0.5% rests with the top ten. The receptor was isolated from an adult with an advanced solid tumor such as melanoma, head and neck, liver or kidney cancer. This material consisted of CD4+ or CD8+ T cells sorted from blood, taken in a trial of the OX40 agonist ivuxolimab. The chain couples TRBV19 to TRBJ2-3; no reliable D call. The chain's CDR3 is CASRTDVRGDTQYF. The CDR3, as DNA: TGTGCCAGTAGGACGGACGTGAGAGGAGATACGCAGTATTTT.